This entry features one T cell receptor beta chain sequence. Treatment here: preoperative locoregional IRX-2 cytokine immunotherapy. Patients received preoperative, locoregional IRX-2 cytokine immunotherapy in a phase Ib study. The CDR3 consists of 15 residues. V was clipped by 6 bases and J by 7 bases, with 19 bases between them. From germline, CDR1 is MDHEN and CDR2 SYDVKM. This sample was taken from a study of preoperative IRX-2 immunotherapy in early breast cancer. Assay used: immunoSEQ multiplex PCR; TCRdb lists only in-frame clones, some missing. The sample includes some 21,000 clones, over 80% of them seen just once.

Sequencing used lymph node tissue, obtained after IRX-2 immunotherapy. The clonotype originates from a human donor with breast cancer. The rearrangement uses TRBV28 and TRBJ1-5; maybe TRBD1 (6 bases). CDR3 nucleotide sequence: TGTGCCAGCAGCTCGGGACACACAAGGAGGCAGCCCCAGCATTTT. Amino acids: CASSSGHTRRQPQHF.